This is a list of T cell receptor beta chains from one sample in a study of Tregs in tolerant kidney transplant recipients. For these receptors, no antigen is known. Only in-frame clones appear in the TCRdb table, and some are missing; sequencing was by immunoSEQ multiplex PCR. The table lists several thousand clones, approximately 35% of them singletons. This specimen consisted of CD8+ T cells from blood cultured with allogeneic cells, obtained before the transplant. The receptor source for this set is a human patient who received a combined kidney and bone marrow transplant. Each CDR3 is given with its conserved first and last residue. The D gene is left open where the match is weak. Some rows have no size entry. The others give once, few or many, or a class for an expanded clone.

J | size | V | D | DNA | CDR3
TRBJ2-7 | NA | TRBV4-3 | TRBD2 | TGCGCCAGCAGCCAAGTACCGGGAGGGAACTACGAGCAGTACTTC | CASSQVPGGNYEQYF
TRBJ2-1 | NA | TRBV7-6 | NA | TGTGCCAGCAGCTTAGCGGTAGAAAACAATGAGCAGTTCTTC | CASSLAVENNEQFF
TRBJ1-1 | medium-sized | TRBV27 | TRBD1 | TGTGCCAGCAGTTTGGACAGGGCATCCTGGAACACTGAAGCTTTCTTT | CASSLDRASWNTEAFF
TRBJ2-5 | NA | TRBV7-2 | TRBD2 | TGTGCCAGCAGCTTAGGCGGGAGTGGGGGAGAGACCCAGTACTTC | CASSLGGSGGETQYF
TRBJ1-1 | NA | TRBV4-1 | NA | TGCGCCAGCAGCCAAGTGGGACATTCCAACACTGAAGCTTTCTTT | CASSQVGHSNTEAFF
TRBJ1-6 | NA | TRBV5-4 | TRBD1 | TGTGCCAGCAGCTGGGGGACAGGGAGTAATTCACCCCTCCACTTT | CASSWGTGSNSPLHF
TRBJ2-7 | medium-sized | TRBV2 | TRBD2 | TGTGCCAGTCACACTAGCGGGGGATTTGTCTCCTACGAGCAGTACTTC | CASHTSGGFVSYEQYF
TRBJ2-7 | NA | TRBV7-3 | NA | TGTGCCAGCAGCTTAGAGGGCGGGCCCACCTACGAGCAGTACTTC | CASSLEGGPTYEQYF
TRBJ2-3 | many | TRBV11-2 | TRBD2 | TGTGCCAGCAGTCGACTAGCGGGGGGGACAGATACGCAGTATTTT | CASSRLAGGTDTQYF
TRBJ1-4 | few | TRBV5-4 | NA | TGTGCCAGCAGCTCCGGTGAAAAACTGTTTTTT | CASSSGEKLFF
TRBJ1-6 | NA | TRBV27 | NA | TGTGCCAGCAGTTACGTACATAATTCCCCCCTCCACTTT | CASSYVHNSPLHF
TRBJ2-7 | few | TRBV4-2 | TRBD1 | TGTGCCAGCAGCTTGCAGGGGGCGCGAGAGCAGTACTTC | CASSLQGAREQYF
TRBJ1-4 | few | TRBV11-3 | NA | TGTGCCAGCAGCTTAGGGATCGGGAGTCGTGAAAAACTGTTTTTT | CASSLGIGSREKLFF
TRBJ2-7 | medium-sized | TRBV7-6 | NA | TGTGCCAGCAGCGCCGGGACACGGATCTACGAGCAGTACTTC | CASSAGTRIYEQYF
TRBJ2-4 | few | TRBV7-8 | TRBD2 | TGTGCCAGCAGCTTAGGATACCGGACTAGCGGGGCCAAAAACATTCAGTACTTC | CASSLGYRTSGAKNIQYF
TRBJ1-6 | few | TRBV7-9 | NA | TGTGCCAGCAGCACCCTTGGGACATTTAATTCACCCCTCCACTTT | CASSTLGTFNSPLHF
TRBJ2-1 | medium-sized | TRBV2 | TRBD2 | TGTGCCAGCAGAGAGGGGACTAGCGGGAGATGGACCAATGAGCAGTTCTTC | CASREGTSGRWTNEQFF
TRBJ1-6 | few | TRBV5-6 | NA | TGTGCCAGCAGCTCACACGAAATCTCCTATAATTCACCCCTCCACTTT | CASSSHEISYNSPLHF
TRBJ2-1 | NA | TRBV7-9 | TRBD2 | TGTGCCAGCAGCTGGAGCACGAGGGGACTAGCGGGCTTCAATGAGCAGTTCTTC | CASSWSTRGLAGFNEQFF
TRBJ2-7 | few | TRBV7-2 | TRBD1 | TGTGCCAGCAGCTTACCTTCCGGGACAGGGGGCTACGAGCAGTACTTC | CASSLPSGTGGYEQYF
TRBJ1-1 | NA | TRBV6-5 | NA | TGTGCCAGCAGTCCCACGGGCGGGGAAGCTTTCTTT | CASSPTGGEAFF
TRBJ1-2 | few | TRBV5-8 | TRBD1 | TGTGCCAGCAGCTTAGACCCCACAGGGGTCTATGGCTACACCTTC | CASSLDPTGVYGYTF
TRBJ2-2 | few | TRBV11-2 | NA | TGTGCCAGCAGGGAAACGGGGGTGCACGGGGAGCTGTTTTTT | CASRETGVHGELFF
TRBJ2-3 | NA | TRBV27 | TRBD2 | TGTGCCAGCAGTCGACTAGCGGGGGGGACAGATACGCAGTATTTT | CASSRLAGGTDTQYF
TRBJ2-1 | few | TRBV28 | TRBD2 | TGTGCCAGCAGTACCCCGACTAGCCGGACCTCCTACAATGAGCAGTTCTTC | CASSTPTSRTSYNEQFF
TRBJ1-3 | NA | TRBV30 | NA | TGTGCCTGGGGGCAGGGGATCTCTGGAAACACCATATATTTT | CAWGQGISGNTIYF
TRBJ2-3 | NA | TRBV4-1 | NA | TGCGCCAGCAGCCGACCTCCGGGACAAGACACAGATACGCAGTATTTT | CASSRPPGQDTDTQYF
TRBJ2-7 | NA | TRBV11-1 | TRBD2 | TGTGCCAGCAGCCAGACGACTAGCGGTGAGAATTACGAGCAGTACTTC | CASSQTTSGENYEQYF
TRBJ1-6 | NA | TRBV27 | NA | TGTGCCAGCAGTTTATTGTACAGGGAGGGGTCCCTAAATTCACCCCTCCACTTT | CASSLLYREGSLNSPLHF
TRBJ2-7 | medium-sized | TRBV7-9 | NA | TGTGCCAGCAGCTTGTCTATCCTCTACGAGCAGTACTTC | CASSLSILYEQYF
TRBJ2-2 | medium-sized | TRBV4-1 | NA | TGCGCCAGCAGCCAAGATCCTAGTTCCGGGGAGCTGTTTTTT | CASSQDPSSGELFF
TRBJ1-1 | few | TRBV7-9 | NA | TGTGCCAGCAGCACCGGGAACACTGAAGCTTTCTTT | CASSTGNTEAFF
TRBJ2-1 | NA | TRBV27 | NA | TGTGCCAGCAGCCAGGGTTCCTACAATGAGCAGTTCTTC | CASSQGSYNEQFF
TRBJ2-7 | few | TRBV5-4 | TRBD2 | TGTGCCAGCAGCGTGACTAGCGGGAGCTCCTACGAGCAGTACTTC | CASSVTSGSSYEQYF
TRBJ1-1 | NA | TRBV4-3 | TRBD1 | TGCGCCAGCAGCCAATACGGGGGGACAGGTGAAGCTTTCTTT | CASSQYGGTGEAFF
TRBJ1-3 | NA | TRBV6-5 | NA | TGTGCCAGCAGCCGGGGGAGCTCTGGAAACACCATATATTTT | CASSRGSSGNTIYF
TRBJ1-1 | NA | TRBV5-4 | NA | TGTGCCAGCAGCTTAGGTCTTGGGCCTGAAGCTTTCTTT | CASSLGLGPEAFF
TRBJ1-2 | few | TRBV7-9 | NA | TGTGCCAGCAGCCCCCCCACGGGGGGGTACTATGGCTACACCTTC | CASSPPTGGYYGYTF
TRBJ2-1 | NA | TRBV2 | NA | TGTGCCAGCAGCTGGGACACCTACAATGAGCAGTTCTTC | CASSWDTYNEQFF
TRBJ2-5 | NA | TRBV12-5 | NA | TGTGCTAGTGGTTTGGTCCTCGGAGAGACCCAGTACTTC | CASGLVLGETQYF